This passage covers 10 T cell receptor beta chains from one sample sequenced in a study of cytomegalovirus exposure and HLA in healthy donors (dated by TCRdb to 2016 to 2017). The receptor library was made with the immunoSEQ multiplex PCR assay. For the multiplex PCR, a mixture combining 60 forward primers for TCR Vbeta segments and 13 reverse primers for TCR Jbeta segments was used. Imported from immuneACCESS, the table was reduced by TCRdb to in-frame sequences with V and J called. These copies leave out some clones; in studies compared against another copy, an unresolved V gene accounts for under half, and the cause of the remainder is not known. Present in this sample are 75,000 to 90,000 clones, about 77% of which were seen just once. The ten largest clones take up about 4.2% of the sample. The sample comprised PBMCs. These TCRs come from a man in his 60s in good health and CMV-seronegative.

Of note for this clone: A junction boundary mismatches the germline segment, possibly from a read error. The rearrangement joins TRBV6-4 to TRBJ2-3; 10 positions match TRBD2. CDR1 MRHNA and CDR2 SNTAGT come from the germline V gene. The CDR3 has 14 residues. The chain's CDR3 is CASSDIAGGPQVSF. The DNA for the CDR3 is TGTGCCAGCAGTGATATAGCGGGGGGCCCACAAGTGAGTTTT.

The rearrangement links TRBV6-5 to TRBJ1-2, with unresolved D. The V gene's germline CDR1 is MNHEY and CDR2 SVGAGI. This CDR3 region has 13 residues. Trimming took off 4 bases at V and 0 bases at J, with 6 bases between the two ends. CDR3 sequence (DNA): TGTGCCAGCAGTTCCAGTTCTAACTATGGCTACACCTTC. Translated, it gives CASSSSSNYGYTF.

This chain connects TRBV18 to TRBJ2-3, with 7 nucleotides matching TRBD2. The CDR3 loop spans 13 amino acids. V lost 6 bases and J lost 3; bases outside the gene matches: 3. Germline CDR1 and CDR2: KGHSH and LQKENI. CDR3: CASSSGGTDTQYF. The CDR3 DNA is TGTGCCAGCTCCTCCGGGGGGACAGATACGCAGTATTTT.

The chain uses TRBV30 and TRBJ1-1; possible D gene TRBD1, 5 bases. Germline V gene sequence: CDR1 GTSNPN, CDR2 SVGIG (reference sequence). V lost 1 base to trimming and J lost 4 bases, with 10 bases between them. The CDR3 consists of 13 residues. CDR3 nucleotide sequence: TGTGCCTGGAGTGGGGGGGTTGGCACTGAAGCTTTCTTT. Encoded protein: CAWSGGVGTEAFF. Filled out from reference TRBV30 and TRBJ1-1, the complete variable domain reads SQTIHQWPATLVQPVGSPLSLECTVEGTSNPNLYWYRQAAGRGLQLLFYSVGIGQISSEVPQNLSASRPQDRQFILSSKKLLLSDSGFYLCAWSGGVGTEAFFGQGTRLTVV.

The genes are TRBV5-6 and TRBJ2-3, with 10 nucleotides matching TRBD1. The CDR3 runs to 14 residues. J was trimmed by 4 bases and V by 3 bases; bases with no gene match: 2. Germline assignment: CDR1 SGHDT and CDR2 YYEEEE. The CDR3, as DNA: TGTGCCAGCAGCTCCGGGACAGGGGCAGATACGCAGTATTTT. Translated: CASSSGTGADTQYF.

The CDR3 DNA reads as TGTGCCAGCAGCGACCGGGACAGCACCGGGGAGCTGTTTTTT. It encodes CASSDRDSTGELFF. The V call is TRBV11-2, the J call TRBJ2-2; TRBD1 aligns across 7 bases. CDR1 and CDR2 (germline): SGHAT, FQNNGV. J lost 4 bases, V lost 5 bases, and 4 bases had no gene match. This CDR3 region has 14 residues.

The rearrangement joins TRBV30 to TRBJ1-2; D perhaps matches TRBD1 (6 bases). V lost 0 bases to trimming and J lost 8 bases, with 16 bases between them. Germline-derived CDR1 and CDR2 are GTSNPN and SVGIG (reference sequence). This CDR3 has 14 amino acids. Written as DNA, the CDR3 is TGTGCCTGGAGTGTATCGGCAGGGGCGCGGGGCTACACCTTC. Translation: CAWSVSAGARGYTF.

This chain uses TRBV5-1 with TRBJ1-1; weak D call: TRBD1 (5 bases). There are 13 residues in the CDR3. The germline V and J ends were trimmed by 7 bases and 1 base, with 11 bases remaining between them. Germline CDR1 and CDR2: SGHRS and YFSETQ. The CDR3 DNA sequence: TGCGCCAGCCACTTCGGACAGAACACTGAAGCTTTCTTT. It specifies CASHFGQNTEAFF.

V is TRBV7-3 and J is TRBJ2-1, with 8 bases matching TRBD1. Germline lookup yields CDR1 SGHTA and CDR2 FQGTGA. The CDR3 consists of 17 residues. The junction had 8 bases not matched to a gene; V was cut back by 3 bases and J by 1 base. The chain's CDR3 is CASSLGMTGASYNEQFF. In DNA form, the CDR3 reads TGTGCCAGCAGCTTGGGGATGACAGGGGCTTCCTACAATGAGCAGTTCTTC.

The chain has TRBV11-2 and TRBJ2-5, with a weak D call TRBD1 (6 bases). V lost 5 bases and J 6 bases, leaving 16 bases between the germline ends. Germline loops: CDR1 SGHAT, CDR2 FQNNGV. The CDR3 extends over 14 amino acids. This CDR3 reads CASSPWTGQQTQYF. The CDR3 coding sequence is TGTGCCAGCAGCCCCTGGACGGGACAACAGACCCAGTACTTC.